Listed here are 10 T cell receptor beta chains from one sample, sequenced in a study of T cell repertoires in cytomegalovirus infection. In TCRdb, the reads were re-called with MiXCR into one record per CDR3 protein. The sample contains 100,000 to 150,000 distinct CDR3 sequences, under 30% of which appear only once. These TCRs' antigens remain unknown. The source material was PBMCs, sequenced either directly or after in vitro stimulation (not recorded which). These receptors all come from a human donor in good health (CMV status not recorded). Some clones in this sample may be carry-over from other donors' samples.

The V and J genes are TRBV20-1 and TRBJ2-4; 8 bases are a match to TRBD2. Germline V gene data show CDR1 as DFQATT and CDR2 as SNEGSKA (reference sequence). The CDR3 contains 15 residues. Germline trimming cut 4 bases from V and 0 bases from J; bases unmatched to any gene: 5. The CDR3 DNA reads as TGCAGTGCTAAAGCGGGAGCCATAGCCAAAAACATTCAGTACTTC. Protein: CSAKAGAIAKNIQYF.

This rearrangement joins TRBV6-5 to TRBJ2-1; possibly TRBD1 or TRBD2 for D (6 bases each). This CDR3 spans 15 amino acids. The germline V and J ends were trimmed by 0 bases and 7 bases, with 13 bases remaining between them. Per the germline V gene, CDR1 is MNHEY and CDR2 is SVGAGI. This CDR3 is CASSYSGGTLNEQFF. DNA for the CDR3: TGTGCCAGCAGTTACTCGGGGGGCACCCTTAATGAGCAGTTCTTC.

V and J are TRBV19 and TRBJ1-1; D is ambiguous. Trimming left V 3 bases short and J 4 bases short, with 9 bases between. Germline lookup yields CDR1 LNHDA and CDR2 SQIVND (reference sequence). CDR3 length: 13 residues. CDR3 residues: CASSIHSFTEAFF. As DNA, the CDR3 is TGTGCCAGTAGTATCCACAGTTTCACTGAAGCTTTCTTT.

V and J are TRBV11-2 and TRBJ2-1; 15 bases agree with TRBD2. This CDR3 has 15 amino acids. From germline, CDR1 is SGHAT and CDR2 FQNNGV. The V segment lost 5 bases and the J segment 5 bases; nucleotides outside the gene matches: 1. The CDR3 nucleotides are TGTGCCAGCAGCCGGACTAGCGGGAGGGACAATGAGCAGTTCTTC. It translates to CASSRTSGRDNEQFF.

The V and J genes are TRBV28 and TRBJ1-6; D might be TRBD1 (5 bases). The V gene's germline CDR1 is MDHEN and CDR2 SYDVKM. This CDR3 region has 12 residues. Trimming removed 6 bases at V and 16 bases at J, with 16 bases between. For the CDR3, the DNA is TGTGCCAGCAGGGTAAGACCAGGGACTCTCCACTTT. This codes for CASRVRPGTLHF.

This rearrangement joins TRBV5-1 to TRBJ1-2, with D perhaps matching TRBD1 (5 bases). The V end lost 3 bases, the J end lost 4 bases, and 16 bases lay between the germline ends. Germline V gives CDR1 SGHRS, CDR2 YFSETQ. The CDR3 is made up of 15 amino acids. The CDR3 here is CASSSHDSHSYGYTF. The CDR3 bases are TGCGCCAGCAGCTCACATGACAGCCATAGCTATGGCTACACCTTC.

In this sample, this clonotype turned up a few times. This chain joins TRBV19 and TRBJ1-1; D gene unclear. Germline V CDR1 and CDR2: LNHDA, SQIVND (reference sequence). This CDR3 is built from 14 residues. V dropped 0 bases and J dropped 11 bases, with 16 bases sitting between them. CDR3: CASSIDAPAQYAFF. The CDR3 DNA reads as TGTGCCAGTAGTATAGATGCTCCCGCACAATATGCTTTCTTT. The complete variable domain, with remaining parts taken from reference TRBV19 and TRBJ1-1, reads DGGITQSPKYLFRKEGQNVTLSCEQNLNHDAMYWYRQDPGQGLRLIYYSQIVNDFQKGDIAEGYSVSREKKESFPLTVTSAQKNPTAFYLCASSIDAPAQYAFFGQGTRLTVV.

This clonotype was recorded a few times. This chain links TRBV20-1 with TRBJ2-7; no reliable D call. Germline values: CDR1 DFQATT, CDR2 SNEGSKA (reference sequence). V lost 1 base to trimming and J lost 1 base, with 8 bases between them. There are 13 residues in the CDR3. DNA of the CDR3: TGCAGTGCTAGAGGGTTCTCATCCTACGAGCAGTACTTC. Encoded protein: CSARGFSSYEQYF.

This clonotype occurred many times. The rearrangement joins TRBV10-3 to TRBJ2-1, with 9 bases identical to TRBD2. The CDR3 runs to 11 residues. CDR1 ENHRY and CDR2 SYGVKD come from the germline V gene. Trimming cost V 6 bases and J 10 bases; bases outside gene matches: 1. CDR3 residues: CAIRTSGEQFF. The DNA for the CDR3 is TGTGCCATCAGGACTAGCGGAGAGCAGTTCTTC.

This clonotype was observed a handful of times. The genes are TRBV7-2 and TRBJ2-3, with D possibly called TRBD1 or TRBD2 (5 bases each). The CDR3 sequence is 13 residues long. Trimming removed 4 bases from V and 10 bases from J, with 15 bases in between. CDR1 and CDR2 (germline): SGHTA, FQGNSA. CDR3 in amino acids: CASSSAGTMAQYF. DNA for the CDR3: TGTGCCAGCAGCTCAGCCGGGACCATGGCGCAGTATTTT.